This TCR beta chain stems from a study of lymphopenia after photon versus proton radiotherapy. Findings and limits, study-wide: In patients who died, overall survival fell as post-nadir TCR diversity dropped more. Photon-treated patients lost naive T cells and TCR diversity; proton-treated stayed stable.

As regards this clone: Its antigen is unknown.

Method: immunoSEQ multiplex PCR; TCRdb's copy keeps in-frame clones and lacks some. The sample carries tens of thousands of clones, about four fifths recorded once. The CDR3 loop spans 14 amino acids. CDR1 is MNHEY, CDR2 SVGAGI, per germline. Trimming at V came to 5 bases and at J to 6 bases, leaving 8 bases not matched to a gene. The chain is built from TRBV6-5 and TRBJ1-1; 8 bases align to TRBD1. The material sequenced was peripheral blood, taken from a patient treated with proton-based radiotherapy. This sequence was found in a man aged 55 to 70 with pancreatic cancer. The CDR3 DNA follows: TGTGCCAGCAGTAAAGAGACAGGGGCGGCTGAAGCTTTCTTT. This codes for CASSKETGAAEAFF.